This T cell receptor beta chain was documented in a study of immune evolution from preneoplasia to lung adenocarcinoma. The method was immunoSEQ multiplex PCR; TCRdb's version includes in-frame clones alone and lacks a portion of them. The sample has 9,500 to 15,000 clones; about 84% are singletons. The sample taken for sequencing was FFPE tissue from an adenomatous hyperplasia lung lesion. Subset given: atypical adenomatous hyperplasia (AAH), lung preneoplasia. This receptor was obtained from a person aged 50-75 years with lung adenocarcinoma.

The CDR3 region is CASSFTNTGELFF. Written as DNA, the CDR3 is TGTGCCAGCAGCTTTACGAACACCGGGGAGCTGTTTTTT. V and J are TRBV7-8 and TRBJ2-2; D gene uncertain. The germline CDR1 and CDR2 sequences are SGHVS and FQNEAQ. Trimming stripped 3 bases from V and 0 bases from J, with 2 bases between. This CDR3 is 13 amino acids long. Filled out from reference TRBV7-8 and TRBJ2-2, the complete variable domain reads GAGVSQSPRYKVAKRGQDVALRCDPISGHVSLFWYQQALGQGPEFLTYFQNEAQLDKSGLPSDRFFAERPEGSVSTLKIQRTQQEDSAVYLCASSFTNTGELFFGEGSRLTVL.